Given below is one T cell receptor beta chain in context. The antigen it recognizes is unknown. Base quality data are lacking; no much larger clone is found one base away. The data stem from a study of Ad26.COV2.S vaccination and SARS-CoV-2 variants (dated by TCRdb to the early 2020s). In terms of the full investigation: Donors in the vaccine arm were drawn from COV1001, a phase I-IIa trial of Ad26.COV2.S in healthy adults that was multicentre, randomized, double-blind and placebo-controlled. Dosing of Ad26.COV2.S was intramuscular, at either 5x10^10 or 1x10^11 viral particles, delivered as one shot or as two shots spaced 56 days apart. TCRbeta repertoire sequencing was used to assess the specificity and breadth of SARS-CoV-2-reactive T cell receptors after Ad26.COV2.S vaccination. Blinding of investigators to trial group allocation was maintained during experiments and outcome assessment. The TCR-sequenced set comprised approximately 30 samples: about 19 Ad26.COV2.S vaccine recipients, 5 placebo recipients and 8 SARS-CoV-2 convalescent individuals. Participants in the trial were split at random into five groups of five each, receiving low-dose or high-dose Ad26.COV2.S once or twice, or else placebo on both occasions.

A distance of 17 bases separates the germline ends of V and J, which lose 8 bases and 2 bases respectively. The CDR3 runs 15 residues from the cysteine to the phenylalanine. CDR3 DNA only is kept here, 45 bases in frame from base 1. The germline V gene provides CDR1 ENHRY and CDR2 SYGVKD. The immunoSEQ Assay was used to sequence TCRbeta CDR3 regions. After extraction, genomic DNA underwent amplification by bias-controlled multiplex PCR, followed by high-throughput sequencing. Per the original workflow: To quantify the absolute abundance of every unique TCRbeta CDR3 region, sequences were collapsed and filtered. T cell fraction was estimated by normalizing TCRbeta template counts to usable DNA, which was measured by amplifying reference genes present in all nucleated cells. Repertoire TCRs were annotated as SARS-CoV-2-specific by exact matching of V gene, CDR3 amino acid sequence and J gene to a known reactive TCR set. The reference SARS-CoV-2 TCR set came from MIRA and was filtered for enrichment in COVID-19-positive ImmuneCODE repertoires, removing public or cross-reactive TCRs. Based on the MIRA antigens, annotated TCRs were further analysed at the level of specific ORF or position within ORF. Breadth was defined as annotated unique rearrangements over total unique productive rearrangements; depth was the summed frequency of those rearrangements. Two-sided Wilcoxon rank-sum tests were used to compare TCR breadth between groups. Not all clones reach the TCRdb copy of this immuneACCESS table, which keeps in-frame sequences only. Checked studies attribute under half of the gap to unresolved V genes and leave the rest unexplained. V and J calls plus clone size are reproduced from that table; the DNA served to infer D and trimming. In all, the sample holds about 350,000 clones, and roughly 90% of those were seen once. Of the sample, roughly 10% is held by the ten largest clones.

What the research found in general, with its limitations: Compared with placebo recipients, Ad26.COV2.S recipients showed higher spike-specific TCR breadth (P = 0.0014). Substantial breadth of spike-specific CD8+ and CD4+ T cell responses was reported after vaccination. The study was not powered to compare responses between vaccine doses or regimens. The authors noted that total T cell responses may have been underestimated by the TCR breadth and depth analyses. Vaccine and placebo recipients had comparable non-spike TCR breadth, which fits with the vaccine containing only spike.

The meaning of the sample's treatment or condition label: around 19 received Ad26.COV2.S at low or high dose, single or two shots; several received placebo; per-sample allocation not given. Repertoires of vaccine and placebo recipients were sequenced from samples collected on day 63 after the first injection. Between 29 July and 7 August 2020, Cohort 1b enrolled around 25 adults aged 18-55 years at one site in Boston, USA. Ad26.COV2.S was a replication-incompetent adenovirus type 26 vector expressing a prefusion-stabilized SARS-CoV-2 spike protein from the original Wuhan strain. In this chain, TRBV10-3 is recombined with TRBJ2-3; the D gene is perhaps TRBD2, on 6 matching bases. The material sequenced was peripheral blood, taken in a trial of Ad26.COV2.S vaccine versus placebo. The receptor was isolated from a person between 18 and 65 years old who received the Ad26.COV2.S COVID-19 vaccine or a placebo. The CDR3 is CAIGVSGEDTDTQYF. The base sequence is TGTGCCATCGGGGTTTCGGGAGAGGACACAGATACGCAGTATTTT.